Here is one T cell receptor beta chain with its context. Its antigen is unknown. This CDR3 region has 14 residues. Trimming left V 0 bases short and J 1 base short, with 6 bases between. Per the germline V gene, CDR1 is SGHDN and CDR2 is FVKESK. The entry originates in a study of T cell responses to AZD1222 COVID-19 vaccine. General study results and limits: Sampling that yielded the repertoires occurred only after the peak T cell response. Most donors were white British and more were female, and clonal diversity was possibly underestimated. Baseline antibody screening turned up just a handful of seropositive AZD1222 recipients. Spike-specific TCR repertoires showed rising breadth and depth after two AZD1222 doses.

The assay was immunoSEQ multiplex PCR, and TCRdb's table has in-frame clones only and misses some. The sample lists some 180,000 clones, 80% to 95% seen once, with about 1.7% in the top ten. The source of this sequence is an adult who received the AZD1222 COVID-19 vaccine. Specimen: peripheral blood, collected 28 days after the second AZD1222 dose. The J gene is TRBJ2-5, the V gene TRBV14; no reliable D call. The CDR3 sequence: CASSQESFQETQYF. CDR3 sequence (DNA): TGTGCCAGCAGCCAAGAAAGCTTCCAAGAGACCCAGTACTTC.